This TCR beta chain was documented in a study of T cell responses to AZD1222 COVID-19 vaccine. Sequenced by immunoSEQ multiplex PCR; TCRdb stores in-frame clones only, minus some. The table shows roughly 150,000 clones, with approximately 89% occurring only once. This specimen was peripheral blood, taken 28 days after the second AZD1222 dose. This TCR derives from an adult who received the AZD1222 COVID-19 vaccine.

The CDR3 spells CASQLAGGLETQYF. CDR3 sequence (DNA): TGTGCCAGTCAACTAGCGGGGGGGCTTGAGACCCAGTACTTC. J is TRBJ2-5 and V is TRBV19, with 13 bases aligning to TRBD2. CDR3 length equals 14 residues. Germline CDR1 LNHDA, CDR2 SQIVND (reference sequence). Losses at the gene ends were 8 bases for V and 5 bases for J; bases not matched to a gene: 5.